The sequence of this T cell receptor (beta chain) was determined in a study of blood T cell repertoires in COVID-19. Overall study context: Specimens from acute and convalescent COVID-19 originated in the United States, Italy and Spain. Sources were T cells, B-cell-depleted T cells, or PBMCs; the material itself was cDNA or gDNA.

The CDR3 runs 13 residues. Trimming shortened V by 3 bases and J by 0 bases, and 6 bases separated the two germline ends. Germline-derived CDR1 and CDR2 are SGHRS and YFSETQ. As handled by the study authors: Reference gene primer amplification yielded estimated nucleated cell counts. Clones were sequenced by immunoSEQ multiplex PCR, and TCRdb holds only the in-frame ones, with some missing. V, J and clone size were drawn from that table, and D and trimming were deduced from the DNA. The sample lists roughly 80,000 clones; about four fifths were seen once. This rearrangement joins TRBV5-1 to TRBJ1-1; no clear D gene. The receptor was derived from a human donor in a cohort sampled during active COVID-19. Sequencing was carried out using peripheral blood. The CDR3 is CASSSEMNTEAFF. The CDR3, as DNA: TGCGCCAGCAGCTCAGAAATGAACACTGAAGCTTTCTTT. Variable domain in full (rest from reference TRBV5-1 and TRBJ1-1): KAGVTQTPRYLIKTRGQQVTLSCSPISGHRSVSWYQQTPGQGLQFLFEYFSETQRNKGNFPGRFSGRQFSNSRSEMNVSTLELGDSALYLCASSSEMNTEAFFGQGTRLTVV.